This TCR beta chain was identified in a study of T cells after yellow fever vaccination. Study findings and constraints: Just a small share of clonotypes turned up in the CD4 compartment as well as the CD8 compartment. The secondary response was weaker, and its peak arrived faster, on day 5 versus 15.

About this clonotype: What it binds is not known. Just one base apart from a much larger clone, this may be a read error.

This CDR3 has 15 residues. Germline CDR1 PRHDT, CDR2 FYEKMQ (reference sequence). They built TCR cDNA with 5'RACE template switching, a step that put in a universal primer site and UMIs. TCRdb fed the 5' RACE reads into MiXCR, producing one record per CDR3 protein. This sample yields about 260,000 distinct CDR3 sequences, of which roughly 3.7% are seen a single time; 15% to 20% belongs to the top ten. The TCR originated in a man aged 18 to 30 who received the YFV17D yellow fever vaccine. The input for sequencing was PBMCs, taken 15 days after the yellow fever booster vaccination. The chain combines TRBV13 with TRBJ1-4; TRBD1 aligns across 11 bases. The CDR3: CASSDGQGADEKLSF. Here the CDR3 DNA reads TGTGCCAGCAGCGACGGACAGGGGGCGGATGAAAAACTGTCTTTT.